The source of this T cell receptor beta chain is a study of blood T cell repertoires in COVID-19 (dated by TCRdb to between 2020 and 2021). Turning to the overall study: For ImmuneRACE Cohort 3, a participant was defined as recovered based on two consecutive negative NP/OP PCR tests, clearance by a healthcare professional, or resolution of symptoms. Samples covering the acute and convalescent phases of COVID-19 were provided by collaborators in the United States, Italy and Spain. Where HLA class I and class II types were available, the types were taken from metadata supplied by the sample provider, not from assay-based typing. The prospective study material was composed of cDNA or gDNA derived from T cells, B-cell-depleted T cells, or PBMCs. Samples came from the ongoing ImmuneRACE study (first 160 participants) plus 1,254 subjects from 6 global collaborators. Sample metadata almost always included a de-identified subject ID, COVID-19 status, age in years and sex. Subjects who had been exposed to COVID-19, were actively infected with it, or had recovered from it provided the deeply sampled blood TCRbeta repertoires that made up the dataset. The repertoires were made available in a free public database intended to serve as a resource for research on the immune response to SARS-CoV-2.

The germline V gene yields MGHRA for CDR1 and YSYEKL for CDR2. The CDR3 contains 14 residues, cysteine and phenylalanine counted. Only the CDR3 region is kept as DNA, spanning 42 bases read in frame from base 1. The V and J ends are trimmed by 9 bases and 7 bases, leaving 16 bases between them. Participants in the prospective study were enrolled through a virtual design, were aged 18 to 89 years, and lived in 24 United States geographic areas. In the prospective study, participants were assigned to cohorts based on the clinical history participants reported in a screening survey and a study questionnaire. Mobile phlebotomists in the prospective study collected whole blood, serum and a nasopharyngeal or oropharyngeal swab from every participant. Prospective study participants could optionally give additional blood draws and questionnaires over a 2-month period. Before DNA extraction, blood samples from the prospective study were shipped at room temperature or frozen.

Findings and caveats that apply to the study as a whole: The quantity of clinical and demographic metadata differed by source and by participant and was supplied without curation.

The immunoSEQ Assay, a bias-controlled multiplex PCR, was used to amplify TCRbeta CDR3 regions from genomic DNA. In the original analysis: The number of nucleated cells in each sample was estimated from the amplification of reference gene primers within the assay. To quantify the absolute abundance of each unique TCRbeta CDR3 rearrangement, sequence reads were collapsed and filtered. Productive Simpson clonality was computed per sample as the square root of Simpson's diversity index over productive rearrangements. TCRdb holds this immuneACCESS table with in-frame rearrangements only. Some clones are missing; in checked studies, unresolved V genes explain under half, and the rest has no known cause. V, J and clone size are taken as reported in that table, and D and trimming were inferred from the DNA itself. The sample table shows 250,000 to 300,000 clones, and roughly 91% are seen once. The top ten hold over 2% of the sample.

About this clone itself: The antigen it binds to is not known. Per-nucleotide qualities are absent, and no much larger clonotype sits a single base away.

The sequenced sample was PBMCs or T cells enriched from blood (not recorded which). Recombination connected TRBV4-1 to TRBJ1-6; a tentative D call is TRBD1 (6 bases match). The receptor comes from a woman aged 55-75 years in a cohort exposed to, infected with or recovered from COVID-19 (not recorded which). The CDR3 is CASSPNRGNSPLHF. The DNA sequence follows: TGCGCCAGTTCTCCAAATAGGGGGAATTCACCCCTCCACTTT.